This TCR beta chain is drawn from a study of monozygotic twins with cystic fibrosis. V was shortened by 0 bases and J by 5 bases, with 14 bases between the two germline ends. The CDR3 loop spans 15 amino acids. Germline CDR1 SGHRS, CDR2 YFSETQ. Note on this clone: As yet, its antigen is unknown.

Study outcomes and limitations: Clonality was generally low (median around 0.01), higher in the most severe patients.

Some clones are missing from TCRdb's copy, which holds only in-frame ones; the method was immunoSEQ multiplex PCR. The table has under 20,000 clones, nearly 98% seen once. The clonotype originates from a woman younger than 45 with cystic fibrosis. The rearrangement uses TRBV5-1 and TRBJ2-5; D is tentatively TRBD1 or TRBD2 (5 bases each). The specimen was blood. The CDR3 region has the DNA TGCGCCAGCAGCTTGGCGGGGCAGGGCACGGAGACCCAGTACTTC. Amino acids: CASSLAGQGTETQYF.